Below, 23 T cell receptor beta chains from the same sample are listed, as sequenced in a study of cytomegalovirus exposure and HLA in healthy donors. 60 Vbeta and 13 Jbeta primers were used in PCR. Produced via immunoSEQ multiplex PCR; TCRdb's table is partial and in-frame only. The data contain under 200,000 clones, almost 85% of them singletons. Sequencing input: PBMCs. The receptor set was obtained from a woman aged 45-59 years in good health and CMV-seronegative.

The CDR3 loop reads CASSLRQYNEQFF. The CDR3 DNA sequence: TGTGCCAGCAGCCTCCGACAGTACAATGAGCAGTTCTTC. The J gene is TRBJ2-1, the V gene TRBV14; D perhaps matches TRBD1 (5 bases). CDR3 length equals 13 residues. CDR1 and CDR2 from the germline V gene are SGHDN and FVKESK. Between the trimmed V and J ends, which lost 4 bases and 4 bases, there was a span of 8 bases.

This clone was observed a single time. This rearrangement joins TRBV5-4 to TRBJ2-3, with 8 bases lining up with TRBD2. The CDR3 totals 16 residues. V was pared by 4 bases and J by 6 bases, with 13 bases of the junction left unmatched. Germline values: CDR1 SGHNT, CDR2 YYREEE (reference sequence). The CDR3 protein is CASSPLPRGAGDTQYF. CDR3 nucleotide sequence: TGTGCCAGCAGCCCTCTCCCGCGGGGGGCCGGGGATACGCAGTATTTT. The full variable domain, rest sourced from reference TRBV5-4 and TRBJ2-3, is ETGVTQSPTHLIKTRGQQVTLRCSSQSGHNTVSWYQQALGQGPQFIFQYYREEENGRGNFPPRFSGLQFPNYSSELNVNALELDDSALYLCASSPLPRGAGDTQYFGPGTRLTVL.

The CDR3 loop is CASSSGWEAFF. The CDR3 DNA reads TGTGCCAGCAGCTCGGGGTGGGAAGCTTTCTTT. The chain uses TRBV11-2 and TRBJ1-1; D gene unclear. The CDR3 is 11 residues long. In germline, CDR1 is SGHAT, CDR2 FQNNGV. Trimming left V 4 bases short and J 8 bases short, with 8 bases between. The full variable domain, rest sourced from reference TRBV11-2 and TRBJ1-1, is EAGVAQSPRYKIIEKRQSVAFWCNPISGHATLYWYQQILGQGPKLLIQFQNNGVVDDSQLPKDRFSAERLKGVDSTLKIQPAKLEDSAVYLCASSSGWEAFFGQGTRLTVV.

This chain joins TRBV4-1 and TRBJ2-5; 11 bases align to TRBD2. The CDR3 has 17 residues. The germline gives CDR1 MGHRA, CDR2 YSYEKL. V lost 4 bases and J lost 4; bases outside the gene matches: 11. CDR3 DNA sequence: TGCGCCAGCAGCCTCCAACTAGCGGGAGATATGACAGAGACCCAGTACTTC. Translation gives CASSLQLAGDMTETQYF.

The chain has TRBV27 and TRBJ2-2; 9 positions agree with TRBD2. The J segment lost 2 bases and the V segment lost 3 bases, leaving 13 bases of the junction unmatched. The germline V gene has CDR1 MNHEY and CDR2 SMNVEV (reference sequence). The CDR3 has 19 amino acids. CDR3 nucleotides: TGTGCCAGCAGTTTGCAGGCACCAGCGGGGGGCCGAAACACCGGGGAGCTGTTTTTT. Translating gives CASSLQAPAGGRNTGELFF.

The V and J genes are TRBV7-3 and TRBJ2-2; TRBD2 matches 8 bases. Per germline, CDR1 SGHTA and CDR2 FQGTGA. Germline trimming cut 1 base from V and 1 base from J; bases unmatched to any gene: 2. The CDR3 length is 16 residues. Here the CDR3 reads CASSLRAGENTGELFF. CDR3 coding DNA: TGTGCCAGCAGCTTAAGAGCGGGGGAGAACACCGGGGAGCTGTTTTTT.

The genes are TRBV2 and TRBJ2-5; tentatively, D is TRBD2 (6 bases). The DNA end lines up better with TRBJ2-7; the J call may be wrong. Germline lookup yields CDR1 SNHLY and CDR2 FYNNEI. This CDR3 has 13 residues. The DNA of the CDR3 is TGTGCCAGCAGTGCTATAGCGGTTTACGAGCAGTACTTC. Its protein is CASSAIAVYEQYF.

This chain uses TRBV18 with TRBJ1-2; 9 bases are shared with TRBD1. The V segment lost 4 bases and the J segment 5 bases; nucleotides outside the gene matches: 11. From germline, CDR1 is KGHSH and CDR2 LQKENI. This CDR3 region has 16 residues. The CDR3 DNA is TGTGCCAGCTCACAGGCGACAGGGGGTATGGAGTATGGCTACACCTTC. This gives the protein CASSQATGGMEYGYTF. Full variable domain (outside the CDR3, taken from reference TRBV18 and TRBJ1-2): NAGVMQNPRHLVRRRGQEARLRCSPMKGHSHVYWYRQLPEEGLKFMVYLQKENIIDESGMPKERFSAEFPKEGPSILRIQQVVRGDSAAYFCASSQATGGMEYGYTFGSGTRLTVV.

This clone was counted only a few times. The rearrangement joins TRBV9 to TRBJ2-5; 8 positions match TRBD2. The CDR3 is 15 residues long. Looked up from germline, CDR1 is SGDLS and CDR2 is YYNGEE. V shed 0 bases, J shed 2 bases, and the junction held 3 bases outside the gene matches. The CDR3 sequence: CASSVAGRGQETQYF. The CDR3 DNA follows: TGTGCCAGCAGCGTAGCCGGGAGGGGGCAAGAGACCCAGTACTTC.

CDR3 protein: CASSLAGQVNQPQHF. The CDR3, as DNA: TGCGCCAGCAGCTTGGCTGGCCAGGTCAATCAGCCCCAGCATTTT. The gene calls are TRBV5-1 and TRBJ1-5, with unresolved D. The CDR3 loop spans 15 amino acids. Deletions cut 0 bases from V and 3 bases from J, with 10 bases between. Germline V gives CDR1 SGHRS, CDR2 YFSETQ.

V usage is TRBV6-4 and J usage is TRBJ2-5; 8 positions match TRBD2. The ends lost 4 bases at V and 1 base at J; junction bases unmatched: 5. Germline CDR1 reads MRHNA; CDR2 reads SNTAGT. CDR3 length: 15 amino acids. As DNA, the CDR3 is TGTGCCAGCAGTGTCGAGGCGGGGGGCCAAGAGACCCAGTACTTC. Amino acids: CASSVEAGGQETQYF.

The DNA for the CDR3 is TGTGCCAGTAGTACCCCCACCGGGGTCGGTGAAGCTTTCTTT. The encoded protein is CASSTPTGVGEAFF. The chain combines TRBV19 with TRBJ1-1; D is unresolved. The V end lost 4 bases, the J end lost 7 bases, and 16 bases lay between the germline ends. This CDR3 spans 14 amino acids. CDR1 is LNHDA, CDR2 SQIVND, per germline (reference sequence).

The chain has TRBV5-1 and TRBJ2-7, with D tentatively TRBD1 (5 bases). The length of the CDR3 is 12 residues. Trimming took 2 bases from V and 5 from J, leaving 8 bases between them. CDR1 SGHRS and CDR2 YFSETQ come from the germline V gene. This CDR3 is CASSLTGNEQYF. Here the CDR3 DNA reads TGCGCCAGCAGCTTAACAGGTAACGAGCAGTACTTC.

This chain uses TRBV2 with TRBJ2-6; 8 bases fit TRBD1. The CDR3 runs 15 residues. V trimming: 8 bases; J trimming: 2 bases; junction bases outside the gene matches: 5. Germline lookup yields CDR1 SNHLY and CDR2 FYNNEI. CDR3 sequence reads: CASSLTGAGANVLTF. DNA for the CDR3: TGTGCCAGCTCACTGACAGGGGCTGGGGCCAACGTCCTGACTTTC.

The chain recombines TRBV28 with TRBJ1-3; D is perhaps TRBD1 (5 bases). The CDR3 extends over 16 amino acids. Germline CDR1 is MDHEN and CDR2 is SYDVKM. Trimming took 4 bases from V and 0 from J, leaving 13 bases between them. The chain's CDR3 is CASSSGGRNSGNTIYF. The CDR3 DNA is TGTGCCAGCAGTTCCGGGGGTCGTAACTCTGGAAACACCATATATTTT.

This rearrangement joins TRBV28 to TRBJ1-1; 10 bases agree with TRBD1. CDR3 length: 14 residues. Trimming took 7 bases from V and 4 from J; bases not matched to a gene: 6. Germline CDR1 MDHEN, CDR2 SYDVKM. DNA of the CDR3: TGTGCCAGCACGGAGGACAGGGGGATCACTGAAGCTTTCTTT. It is translated as CASTEDRGITEAFF.

The gene calls are TRBV5-1 and TRBJ1-6, with 8 bases identical to TRBD1. CDR1 is SGHRS and CDR2 is YFSETQ in the germline V gene. V shed 2 bases and J 10 bases; nucleotides not matched to a gene: 8. This CDR3 has 15 amino acids. CDR3 amino acids: CASSLTAGGRSPLHF. As DNA, the CDR3 is TGCGCCAGCAGCTTAACGGCAGGGGGCCGGTCACCCCTCCACTTT.

The chain couples TRBV5-1 to TRBJ1-4; TRBD1 agrees at 9 bases. After removal of 0 bases from V and 7 bases from J, the junction contained 7 bases not matched to a gene. Germline CDR1 reads SGHRS; CDR2 reads YFSETQ. CDR3 size: 16 residues. The CDR3 region has the DNA TGCGCCAGCAGCTTGGGGGACGGGACAGGGACTGAAAAACTGTTTTTT. Translated: CASSLGDGTGTEKLFF.

This chain links TRBV9 with TRBJ1-1; D unclear. CDR3 length: 17 amino acids. V lost 1 base to trimming and J lost 3 bases, with 19 bases between them. CDR1 is SGDLS, CDR2 YYNGEE, per germline. CDR3 bases: TGTGCCAGCAGCGTAACCCCCAAGATGGTTTGGCACACTGAAGCTTTCTTT. Residues: CASSVTPKMVWHTEAFF.

The CDR3 DNA follows: TGTGCCAGCAGCGACGTTGGGGCCCCCGAGAGCTCCTACGAGCAGTACTTC. The encoded protein is CASSDVGAPESSYEQYF. The chain has TRBV7-6 and TRBJ2-5; maybe TRBD1 (5 bases). TRBJ2-7 matches the DNA end more closely, so the J call is doubtful. The CDR3 extends over 17 amino acids. The germline V gene encodes CDR1 SGHVS and CDR2 FNYEAQ.

This chain connects TRBV29-1 to TRBJ1-4, with 9 nucleotides matching TRBD1. J gave up 6 bases and V 0 bases, and 2 bases lay outside the gene matches. The CDR3 length is 14 residues. Germline assignment: CDR1 SQVTM and CDR2 ANQGSEA. The CDR3: CSVEDTGGDEKLFF. The CDR3 coding sequence is TGCAGCGTTGAAGATACAGGGGGCGATGAAAAACTGTTTTTT.

The rearrangement links TRBV15 to TRBJ2-3; TRBD1 matches at 10 bases. The CDR3 length is 14 residues. Trimming took 8 bases from V and 6 from J; bases not matched to a gene: 8. Germline V gene sequence: CDR1 LNHNV, CDR2 YYDKDF (reference sequence). Here the CDR3 reads CATATGTGDDTQYF. The CDR3 region has the DNA TGTGCCACCGCAACCGGGACAGGGGATGATACGCAGTATTTT.

The chain couples TRBV18 to TRBJ1-2, with 8 nucleotides matching TRBD1. The V gene's germline CDR1 is KGHSH and CDR2 LQKENI. Trimming took 5 bases from V and 2 from J; bases not matched to a gene: 4. The CDR3 loop spans 14 amino acids. The CDR3 DNA sequence: TGTGCCAGCTCAAAGGACAGGGAGAACTATGGCTACACCTTC. It codes for CASSKDRENYGYTF.